This T cell receptor (beta chain) was retrieved from a study of blood T cell repertoires in COVID-19. J was trimmed by 5 bases and V by 2 bases; bases with no gene match: 10. Germline-derived CDR1 and CDR2 are MDHEN and SYDVKM. This CDR3 has 16 residues. Data came from immunoSEQ multiplex PCR; TCRdb stores just in-frame clones and leaves some out. In the table there are 50,000 to 70,000 clones, about 91% of which are singletons. The sample taken for sequencing was peripheral blood. The TCR comes from a man in his 60s with acute or convalescent COVID-19. The genes are TRBV28 and TRBJ1-2; TRBD1 agrees at 8 bases. The CDR3 here is CASSLTGAGGRYGYTF. The CDR3 region has the DNA TGTGCCAGCAGTTTAACCGGGGCAGGGGGCCGGTATGGCTACACCTTC.